These T cell receptor beta chains were read from a single sample in a study of blood T cell repertoires in COVID-19. Assay: immunoSEQ multiplex PCR; the TCRdb copy retains only in-frame clones and omits some. This sample has fewer than 200,000 clones, with 84% found just once. The source material was peripheral blood. The source is a human donor in a cohort sampled during active COVID-19. Both conserved end residues are part of each CDR3. The D gene is left open where the match is weak. Size is omitted from some rows. Given values are once, few, many or a class for expanded clones.

d_call j_call clone_size v_call cdr3_aa cdr3_nt
TRBD2 TRBJ2-5 NA TRBV4-1 CASSQVKTSGGRETQYF TGCGCCAGCAGCCAAGTAAAGACTAGCGGGGGCAGAGAGACCCAGTACTTC
TRBD1 TRBJ2-3 NA TRBV10-3 CAIRGQGTDTQYF TGTGCCATCCGAGGACAGGGAACAGATACGCAGTATTTT
TRBD1 TRBJ1-1 NA TRBV6-5 CASSYGTGETF TGTGCCAGCAGTTATGGGACAGGGGAGACCTTT
TRBD1 TRBJ1-5 NA TRBV6-1 CASSDVVTGGYNQPQHF TGTGCCAGCAGTGATGTTGTGACAGGGGGCTACAATCAGCCCCAGCATTTT
NA TRBJ2-7 NA TRBV5-1 CASSEGLTSYEQYF TGCGCCAGCAGCGAGGGACTGACCTCCTACGAGCAGTACTTC
TRBD1 TRBJ1-1 once TRBV19 CASSPGQDSGNTEAFF TGTGCCAGTAGCCCGGGACAGGATTCGGGGAACACTGAAGCTTTCTTT
TRBD1 TRBJ1-1 NA TRBV27 CASSFLDRGRTEAFF TGTGCCAGCAGTTTTTTAGACAGGGGAAGAACTGAAGCTTTCTTT
NA TRBJ2-7 NA TRBV7-8 CASSSGWQGTYEQYF TGTGCCAGCAGCTCAGGGTGGCAGGGAACCTACGAGCAGTACTTC
NA TRBJ2-7 NA TRBV12-3/TRBV12-4 CASSLQGGFEQYF TGTGCCAGCAGTTTACAGGGTGGGTTCGAGCAGTACTTC
NA TRBJ1-2 NA TRBV12-5 CASGLVGSRGYTF TGTGCTAGTGGTTTGGTAGGGAGCCGTGGCTACACCTTC
TRBD1 TRBJ1-2 NA TRBV19 CASRALTGVGHGYTF TGTGCCAGTAGGGCGTTGACAGGGGTCGGGCATGGCTACACCTTC
NA TRBJ1-1 NA TRBV27 CASSFNPRVTEAFF TGTGCCAGCAGTTTCAACCCGAGGGTTACTGAAGCTTTCTTT
TRBD1 TRBJ2-7 NA TRBV19 CASREAGGYEQYF TGTGCCAGTAGAGAGGCAGGGGGCTACGAGCAGTACTTC
TRBD2 TRBJ2-7 once TRBV7-9 CASSGPGTSSYEQYF TGTGCCAGCAGCGGTCCCGGGACTAGCTCCTACGAGCAGTACTTC
TRBD1 TRBJ1-2 NA TRBV2 CASSPTGGLDYGYTF TGTGCCAGCAGCCCGACAGGGGGCTTGGACTATGGCTACACCTTC
TRBD1 TRBJ2-7 NA TRBV6-6 CASSLAGTGYEQYF TGTGCCAGCAGTCTAGCCGGGACAGGTTACGAGCAGTACTTC
NA TRBJ2-2 NA TRBV19 CASRKEISGELFF TGTGCCAGTCGTAAGGAGATCTCCGGGGAGCTGTTTTTT
TRBD2 TRBJ2-1 NA TRBV2 CASSVLAGVVEQFF TGTGCCAGCAGTGTACTAGCGGGGGTTGTTGAGCAGTTCTTC
TRBD1 TRBJ2-2 NA TRBV5-4 CASSLPNRGTGELFF TGTGCCAGCAGCTTGCCTAACAGGGGAACCGGGGAGCTGTTTTTT
NA TRBJ1-6 NA TRBV7-9 CASSLGGFNSPLHF TGTGCCAGCAGCTTAGGAGGGTTCAATTCACCCCTCCACTTT
TRBD1 TRBJ1-4 NA TRBV27 CASSFLTGVSNEKLFF TGTGCCAGCAGTTTCCTCACAGGGGTTAGTAATGAAAAGCTGTTTTTT
NA TRBJ1-2 NA TRBV30 CAWRTWGYTF TGTGCCTGGAGAACTTGGGGCTACACCTTC
NA TRBJ2-5 NA TRBV5-1 CASSLAFSQETQYF TGCGCCAGCAGCTTGGCGTTCAGCCAAGAGACCCAGTACTTC
NA TRBJ1-2 NA TRBV11-2 CASSLDHPDYGYTF TGTGCCAGCAGCTTAGATCACCCAGACTATGGCTACACCTTC
TRBD1 TRBJ1-3 NA TRBV6-1 CASREDRGAGNTIYF TGTGCCAGCAGGGAAGACAGGGGTGCTGGAAACACCATATATTTT
NA TRBJ1-1 NA TRBV3-1/TRBV3-2 CASSRQNTEAFF TGTGCCAGCAGCCGGCAAAACACTGAAGCTTTCTTT
NA TRBJ1-6 few TRBV2 CASSRTNDSPLHF TGTGCCAGCTCCAGGACAAATGATTCACCCCTCCACTTT
NA TRBJ2-5 NA TRBV7-9 CASSLRQDQETQYF TGTGCCAGCAGCTTACGGCAGGACCAAGAGACCCAGTACTTC
NA TRBJ2-7 NA TRBV2 CASRGGGFEQYF TGTGCCAGCAGGGGTGGGGGGTTCGAGCAGTACTTC
NA TRBJ1-2 few TRBV29-1 CSVDDKNYGYTF TGCAGCGTTGATGACAAAAACTATGGCTACACCTTC
NA TRBJ2-1 NA TRBV11-3 CASSLELASEVYNEQFF TGTGCCAGCAGCTTAGAGCTTGCTAGCGAAGTCTACAATGAGCAGTTCTTC
NA TRBJ1-6 NA TRBV7-9 CASSLGAERNSPLHF TGTGCCAGCAGCTTAGGGGCCGAACGAAATTCACCCCTCCACTTT